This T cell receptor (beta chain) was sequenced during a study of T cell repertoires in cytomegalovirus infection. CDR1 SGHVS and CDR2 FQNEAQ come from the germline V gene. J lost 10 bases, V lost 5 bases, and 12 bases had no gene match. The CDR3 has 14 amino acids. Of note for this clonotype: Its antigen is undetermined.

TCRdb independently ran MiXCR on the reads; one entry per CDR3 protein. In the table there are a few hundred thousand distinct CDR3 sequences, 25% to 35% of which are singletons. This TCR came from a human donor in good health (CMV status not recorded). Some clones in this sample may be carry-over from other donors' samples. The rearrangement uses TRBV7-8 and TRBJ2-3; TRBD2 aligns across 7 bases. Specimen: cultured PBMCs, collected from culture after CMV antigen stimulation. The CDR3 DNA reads TGTGCCAGCAGCCGCCTGGGGGAAGCGGGATCGCAGTATTTT. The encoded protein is CASSRLGEAGSQYF.